This T cell receptor beta chain was obtained from a study of OX40 agonist ivuxolimab in advanced cancers. Study context: Eligibility admitted prior anti-PD-1, anti-PD-L1 or anti-CTLA-4 therapy; about 40% had some.

Baseline, cycle 4 day 1, and cycle 7 day 1 were the blood sampling points. J lost 9 bases, V lost 7 bases, and 17 bases had no gene match. There are 16 residues in the CDR3. CDR1 and CDR2 (germline): SEHNR, FQNEAQ (reference sequence). This clone was picked up one time. The antigen remains unidentified. Repertoires were generated with immunoSEQ multiplex PCR, while TCRdb's copy carries only in-frame clones and drops some. The sample records about 100,000 clones, about 80% being singletons. Whole-study results and caveats: Several nonresponders also turned out to have low normalized T-cell clonal expansion. Doses of 0.1 to 3.0 mg/kg were accompanied by clonal expansion of CD4+ and CD8+ blood T cells by week 6.

This receptor was taken from an adult with an advanced solid tumor such as melanoma, head and neck, liver or kidney cancer. The material sequenced was CD4+ or CD8+ T cells sorted from blood, taken in a trial of the OX40 agonist ivuxolimab. The rearrangement uses TRBV7-9 and TRBJ2-1; TRBD2 aligns across 8 bases. For the CDR3, the DNA is TGTGCCAGCACCCCCTCGCCCCCGGGAGGGCCTGGTGAGCAGTTCTTC. Its translation is CASTPSPPGGPGEQFF.